What follows is one TCR beta chain and its context. The data belong to a study of blood T cell repertoires in COVID-19. Study-level background: Sites in the United States, Italy and Spain provided acute and convalescent COVID-19 samples. Sources were T cells, B-cell-depleted T cells, or PBMCs; the material itself was cDNA or gDNA.

In the original workflow: How many nucleated cells were present was estimated from reference gene primer amplification. Sequencing used immunoSEQ multiplex PCR; TCRdb keeps in-frame clones, though not all of them. The V and J calls and clone size come from that table; D and trimming were worked out from the DNA. The sample records 95,000 to 150,000 clones, 78% being singletons. The sequence came from a man aged 65 to 79 with acute or convalescent COVID-19. Sequencing was done on a sample of peripheral blood.

CDR3 bases: TGTGCCAGCAGCTTAGCCACAGGTCCCTACGAGCAGTACTTC. As protein: CASSLATGPYEQYF. The chain is built from TRBV7-9 and TRBJ2-7; maybe TRBD1 (5 bases). Germline V gives CDR1 SEHNR, CDR2 FQNEAQ (reference sequence). The CDR3 covers 14 residues. V gave up 0 bases and J gave up 2 bases, with 8 bases separating them.